What follows is one T cell receptor (beta chain) and its context. This clone was detected once. No cognate antigen has been identified for it. Base qualities are not provided; no much larger clone lies one nucleotide away. Library generation was performed with the immunoSEQ multiplex PCR assay. TCRdb took this table from immuneACCESS and kept in-frame rearrangements with V and J called. Such tables lack part of the clones; where checked against another copy, unresolved V genes explain under half of the gap, and the rest is unexplained. A total of about 830 clones appear in this sample, around three quarters of them only once. The top ten clones comprise about 15% of the sample. Repertoires were sampled multiple times during chemoradiotherapy, which allowed clonal expansion in the tumor microenvironment to be followed. Sequences MGHDK (CDR1) and SYGVNS (CDR2) are obtained from the germline V gene. The CDR3 holds 15 amino acids from the cysteine to the phenylalanine. Only CDR3 DNA remains: 45 bases, in frame from the first base. The trim is 4 bases for V and 7 bases for J, with a gap of 17 bases between the germline ends.

The data belong to a study of chemoradiotherapy in HPV16-positive cancers (dated by TCRdb to 2022 to 2024). With respect to the entire study: Candidate HPV-specific T-cell clones and common TCR motifs were defined through functional T-cell assays on cells from a couple of HPV16-positive patients. The study asked whether T-cell immunity to the HPV oncoproteins E6 and E7 changes during chemoradiotherapy and whether this immunity affects survival. Next, the candidate HPV-specific TCRs and motifs were followed in TCR repertoires from approximately 82 patients with HPV-related cancers.

The research as a whole found: The functional definition of HPV-specific T cells came from only a couple of HPV16-positive patients, and the survival association was reported for HPV16-positive patients. Improved recurrence-free survival in HPV16-positive patients was associated with expansion of HPV-responsive T cells during chemoradiotherapy. Expansion of candidate HPV-specific clones and E7-related TCR motifs was observed in the tumor microenvironment during treatment, whereas no such expansion was observed for non-HPV-specific T cells.

The specimen was tumor tissue, collected from a patient who underwent chemoradiotherapy. The V gene is TRBV25-1 and the J gene is TRBJ2-1; perhaps TRBD2 is the D gene, with 5 bases matching. The source of this sequence is a human donor with HPV-associated anogenital cancer. In nucleotides, the sequence is TGTGCCAGCAGTGGGATGGGGAGCGCCTGGAATGAGCAGTTCTTC. It is translated as CASSGMGSAWNEQFF.